These T cell receptor beta chains were read from a single sample in a study of patients and donors after allogeneic stem cell transplantation. From the RT-PCR reads, TCRdb called clonotypes with MiXCR, one entry per CDR3 protein. The table includes roughly 940,000 distinct CDR3 sequences, more than 15% detected once. Sequenced input: blood, either unsorted or a sorted T cell fraction (not recorded which). The receptors come from a human donor who was either an allogeneic HSCT recipient or a stem cell or donor lymphocyte infusion donor (not recorded which). It is not recorded whose cells these are; they may come from a transplant donor. Each CDR3 is given with its conserved first and last residue. Each record gives: D gene, V gene, J gene, clone size, CDR3 DNA, CDR3 protein. A D gene is named only where the DNA matches it firmly. Expanded clones get a size class; other rows say once, few or many, or leave the size out.

NA,TRBV7-9,TRBJ2-1,NA,TGTGCCAGCAGCTTACCGGGGGCGACTTACAATGAGCAGTTCTTC,CASSLPGATYNEQFF
NA,TRBV20-1,TRBJ1-1,few,TGCAGTGCTAGGAGGGCAGACATTATGAACACTGAAGCTTTCTTT,CSARRADIMNTEAFF
NA,TRBV7-2,TRBJ1-1,few,TGTGCCAGCAGCTTAGTAGGGGGGCCCGCCACTGAAGCTTTCTTT,CASSLVGGPATEAFF
NA,TRBV12-3/TRBV12-4,TRBJ1-1,many,TGTGCCAGCAGTCGGCCGGGGGCTGAAGCTTTCTTT,CASSRPGAEAFF
TRBD2,TRBV4-1,TRBJ2-5,few,TGCGCCAGCAGCCCTACTATAGCGGGGGGGCAGGAGACCCAGTACTTC,CASSPTIAGGQETQYF
NA,TRBV19,TRBJ1-5,NA,TGTGCCAGTAGTATTCCCCCCGGGCAGCCCCAGCATTTT,CASSIPPGQPQHF
NA,TRBV20-1,TRBJ2-2,few,TGCAGTGCTAGAGAGTTGTTAGGGACCCCGAACACCGGGGAGCTGTTTTTT,CSARELLGTPNTGELFF
NA,TRBV12-3/TRBV12-4,TRBJ2-7,few,TGTGCCAGCAGCACAAAACGCCAGGGGAAGGGCTACGAGCAGTACTTC,CASSTKRQGKGYEQYF
NA,TRBV4-1,TRBJ2-1,few,TGCGCCAGCAGCCAACCGTACACGCACCGTTCCTACAATGAGCAGTTCTTC,CASSQPYTHRSYNEQFF
NA,TRBV6-6,TRBJ2-7,NA,TGTGCCAGCAGTTACTGGGCGTCCGAGCAGTACTTC,CASSYWASEQYF
TRBD1,TRBV28,TRBJ2-1,NA,TGTGCCAGCAGTCCCTTCGACAGGGGAACCTACAATGAGCAGTTCTTC,CASSPFDRGTYNEQFF
NA,TRBV10-3,TRBJ2-5,few,TGTGCCATCAGTGGGGAGACTGCAAGGGCAGAGACCCAGTACTTC,CAISGETARAETQYF
NA,TRBV5-1,TRBJ2-1,few,TGCGCCAGCAGCGACATGACAAACCCGACGGCCAATGAGCAGTTCTTC,CASSDMTNPTANEQFF